This T cell receptor beta chain was sequenced during a study of lymphopenia after photon versus proton radiotherapy. Clones were read by immunoSEQ multiplex PCR, and TCRdb kept only the in-frame ones, dropping some. Here the sample spans around 31,000 clones, 89% being singletons. Germline loops: CDR1 SGHNT, CDR2 YYREEE (reference sequence). Trimming left V 4 bases short and J 9 bases short, with 17 bases between. The CDR3 contains 13 residues. V and J are TRBV5-4 and TRBJ2-7; no reliable D call. The source was peripheral blood, collected from a patient treated with proton-based radiotherapy. This TCR was sampled from a woman in her seventies with pancreatic cancer. Some clones in this sample may be carry-over from other donors' samples. In nucleotides, the CDR3 is TGTGCCAGCAGCCAAGACCTCCGCCTGGCGCAGTACTTC. It translates to CASSQDLRLAQYF.